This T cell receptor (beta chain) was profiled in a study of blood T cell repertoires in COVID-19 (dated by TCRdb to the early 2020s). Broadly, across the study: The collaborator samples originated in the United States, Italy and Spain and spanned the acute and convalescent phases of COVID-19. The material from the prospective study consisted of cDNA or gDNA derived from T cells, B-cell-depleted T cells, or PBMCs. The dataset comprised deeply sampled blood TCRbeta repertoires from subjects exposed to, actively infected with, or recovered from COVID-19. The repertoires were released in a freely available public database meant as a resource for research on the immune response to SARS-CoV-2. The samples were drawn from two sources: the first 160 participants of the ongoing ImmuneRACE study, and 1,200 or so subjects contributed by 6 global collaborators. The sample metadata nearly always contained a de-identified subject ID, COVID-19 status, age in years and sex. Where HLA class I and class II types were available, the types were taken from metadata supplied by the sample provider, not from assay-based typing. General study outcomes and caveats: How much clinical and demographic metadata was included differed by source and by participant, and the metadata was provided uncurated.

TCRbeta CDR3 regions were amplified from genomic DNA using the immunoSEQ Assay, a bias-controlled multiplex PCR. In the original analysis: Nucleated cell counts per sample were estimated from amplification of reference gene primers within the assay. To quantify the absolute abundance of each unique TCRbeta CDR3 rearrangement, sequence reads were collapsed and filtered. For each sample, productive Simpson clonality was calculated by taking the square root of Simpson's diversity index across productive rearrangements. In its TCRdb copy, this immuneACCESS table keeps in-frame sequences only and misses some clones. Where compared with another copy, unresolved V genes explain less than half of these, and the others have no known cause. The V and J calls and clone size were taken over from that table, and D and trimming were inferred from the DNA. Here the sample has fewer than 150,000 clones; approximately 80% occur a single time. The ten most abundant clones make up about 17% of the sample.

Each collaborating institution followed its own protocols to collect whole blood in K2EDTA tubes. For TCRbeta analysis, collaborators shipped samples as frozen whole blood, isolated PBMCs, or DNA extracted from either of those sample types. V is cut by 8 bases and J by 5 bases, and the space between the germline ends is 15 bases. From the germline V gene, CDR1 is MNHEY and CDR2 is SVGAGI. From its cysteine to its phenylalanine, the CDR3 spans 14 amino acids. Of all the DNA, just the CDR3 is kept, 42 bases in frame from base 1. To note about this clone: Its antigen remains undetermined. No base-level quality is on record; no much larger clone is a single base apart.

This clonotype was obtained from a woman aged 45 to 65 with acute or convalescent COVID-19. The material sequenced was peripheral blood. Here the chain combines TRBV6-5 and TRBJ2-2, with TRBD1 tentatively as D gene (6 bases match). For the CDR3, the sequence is CASLKTRGTGELFF. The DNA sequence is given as TGTGCCAGCCTAAAAACTAGGGGGACCGGGGAGCTGTTTTTT.